The TCR beta chain under discussion was sequenced for a study of T cells after yellow fever vaccination. Notes on the study in general: Abundant contaminating clonotypes from the bulk population could appear in FACS-sorted repertoires.

A process of 5'RACE template switching, which added a universal primer site and UMIs, was used to make TCR cDNA. TCRdb reprocessed the 5' RACE reads via MiXCR and lists one record per CDR3 protein. The table records hundreds of thousands of distinct CDR3 sequences, over 8% of them present only once. Comment on this clonotype: Its antigen is unknown.

Germline V gives CDR1 LNHNV, CDR2 YYDKDF (reference sequence). There are 16 residues in the CDR3. V shed 2 bases and J shed 4 bases, with 17 bases lying between them. V usage is TRBV15 and J usage is TRBJ1-2; D unresolved. The TCR comes from a man younger than 30 who received the YFV17D yellow fever vaccine. The sequencing here drew on PBMCs, taken on the day of the first yellow fever vaccination. CDR3 sequence: CATSRPPPGQAYGYTF. The CDR3 DNA reads as TGTGCCACCAGCAGACCCCCTCCGGGCCAAGCCTATGGCTACACCTTC.